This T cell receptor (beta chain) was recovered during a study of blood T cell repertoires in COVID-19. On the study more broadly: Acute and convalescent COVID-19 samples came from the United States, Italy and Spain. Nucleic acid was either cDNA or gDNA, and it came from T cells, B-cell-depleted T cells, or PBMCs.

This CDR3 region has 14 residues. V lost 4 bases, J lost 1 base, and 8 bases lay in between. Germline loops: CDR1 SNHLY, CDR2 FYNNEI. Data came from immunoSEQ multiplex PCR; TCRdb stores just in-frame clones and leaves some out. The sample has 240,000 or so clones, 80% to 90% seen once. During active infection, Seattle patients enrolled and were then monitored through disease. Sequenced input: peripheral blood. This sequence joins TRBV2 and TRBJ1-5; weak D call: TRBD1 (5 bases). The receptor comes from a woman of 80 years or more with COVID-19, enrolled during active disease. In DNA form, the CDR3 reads TGTGCCAGCAGTGCCAGGGTAAGCAATCAGCCCCAGCATTTT. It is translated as CASSARVSNQPQHF.